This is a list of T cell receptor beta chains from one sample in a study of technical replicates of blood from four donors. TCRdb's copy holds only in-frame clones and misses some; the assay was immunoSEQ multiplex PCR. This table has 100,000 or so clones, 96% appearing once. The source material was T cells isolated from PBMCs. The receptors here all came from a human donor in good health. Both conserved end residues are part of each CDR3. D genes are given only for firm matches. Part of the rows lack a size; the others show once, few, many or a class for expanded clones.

CDR3: CASSATPTSDEQFF
DNA: TGCGCCAGCAGCGCAACTCCAACTAGCGATGAGCAGTTCTTC
V: TRBV5-1
size: -
D: TRBD2
J: TRBJ2-1

CDR3: CASSVGHKVDQPQHF
DNA: TGTGCCAGCAGCGTGGGACATAAGGTCGATCAGCCCCAGCATTTT
V: TRBV5-5
size: -
D: -
J: TRBJ1-5

CDR3: CASSYSSGWTGELFF
DNA: TGTGCCAGCAGTTACTCGAGCGGTTGGACCGGGGAGCTGTTTTTT
V: TRBV6-5
size: -
D: -
J: TRBJ2-2

CDR3: CASSLPPTGAKYF
DNA: TGTGCCAGCTCACTGCCCCCGACAGGGGCCAAGTACTTC
V: TRBV18
size: -
D: TRBD1
J: TRBJ2-7

CDR3: CASSTPGQISSEAFF
DNA: TGCGCCAGCAGCACACCGGGACAGATTAGTAGTGAAGCTTTCTTT
V: TRBV5-1
size: -
D: TRBD1
J: TRBJ1-1

CDR3: CASSPGLAGSYEQYF
DNA: TGCGCCAGCAGCCCGGGACTAGCGGGGTCCTACGAGCAGTACTTC
V: TRBV5-1
size: -
D: TRBD2
J: TRBJ2-7

CDR3: CASSEWTGDEKLFF
DNA: TGTGCCAGCTCCGAGTGGACAGGAGATGAAAAACTGTTTTTT
V: TRBV18
size: -
D: TRBD1
J: TRBJ1-4

CDR3: CASSVALGLARTGELFF
DNA: TGTGCCAGCAGCGTAGCTTTGGGACTAGCTAGGACCGGGGAGCTGTTTTTT
V: TRBV9
size: -
D: TRBD2
J: TRBJ2-2

CDR3: CASSQRSSYNSPLHF
DNA: TGTGCCAGCAGCCAGCGATCCTCCTATAATTCACCCCTCCACTTT
V: TRBV14
size: -
D: -
J: TRBJ1-6

CDR3: CASSPSTAHTEAFF
DNA: TGTGCCAGCAGCCCCTCGACAGCCCACACTGAAGCTTTCTTT
V: TRBV7-2
size: -
D: -
J: TRBJ1-1

CDR3: CASSKLGTGTYEQYF
DNA: TGTGCCAGCAGTAAACTCGGGACAGGGACTTACGAGCAGTACTTC
V: TRBV9
size: -
D: TRBD1
J: TRBJ2-7

CDR3: CASSSGYGQKNTYEQYF
DNA: TGCGCCAGCAGCTCGGGATACGGACAGAAAAATACTTACGAGCAGTACTTC
V: TRBV5-1
size: -
D: -
J: TRBJ2-7

CDR3: CASSDGHGEKLFF
DNA: TGTGCCAGCAGTGACGGACACGGTGAAAAACTGTTTTTT
V: TRBV2
size: -
D: -
J: TRBJ1-4

CDR3: CASIGSGGGRTLGGELFF
DNA: TGTGCCAGTATCGGGTCGGGTGGCGGGAGAACCCTAGGCGGGGAGCTGTTTTTT
V: TRBV19
size: -
D: TRBD2
J: TRBJ2-2

CDR3: CASSEDPGGTEAFF
DNA: TGTGCCAGCAGTGAAGATCCGGGGGGCACTGAAGCTTTCTTT
V: TRBV25-1
size: -
D: -
J: TRBJ1-1

CDR3: CASSLFFGSRETQYF
DNA: TGTGCCAGCAGCTTGTTTTTCGGGAGTCGGGAGACCCAGTACTTC
V: TRBV7-8
size: -
D: -
J: TRBJ2-5

CDR3: CASSLGARVETGELFF
DNA: TGTGCCAGCAGCTTAGGTGCTAGAGTGGAAACCGGGGAGCTGTTTTTT
V: TRBV7-9
size: once
D: -
J: TRBJ2-2

CDR3: CASSAAGESYEQYF
DNA: TGTGCCAGCAGTGCCGCAGGGGAGTCCTACGAGCAGTACTTC
V: TRBV28
size: -
D: -
J: TRBJ2-7

CDR3: CASRSTSGATYEQYF
DNA: TGTGCCAGCAGATCGACTAGCGGGGCAACCTACGAGCAGTACTTC
V: TRBV28
size: -
D: TRBD2
J: TRBJ2-7

CDR3: CASSPPPGGSTEAFF
DNA: TGCGCCAGCAGCCCGCCTCCTGGCGGAAGCACTGAAGCTTTCTTT
V: TRBV4-1
size: -
D: -
J: TRBJ1-1

CDR3: CASSEPSGGEETQYF
DNA: TGCGCCAGCAGCGAACCTAGCGGGGGGGAAGAGACCCAGTACTTC
V: TRBV5-1
size: -
D: TRBD2
J: TRBJ2-5

CDR3: CASSLVGQGSFGTQYF
DNA: TGTGCCAGCAGCTTAGTAGGTCAGGGCTCTTTCGGGACCCAGTACTTC
V: TRBV7-9
size: -
D: -
J: TRBJ2-5

CDR3: CAGNGVAGNEQFF
DNA: TGTGCCGGCAACGGGGTAGCGGGCAATGAGCAGTTCTTC
V: TRBV2
size: -
D: TRBD2
J: TRBJ2-1

CDR3: CASSELAGEQETQYF
DNA: TGTGCCAGCAGTGAGTTAGCGGGAGAGCAGGAGACCCAGTACTTC
V: TRBV6-1
size: -
D: TRBD2
J: TRBJ2-5

CDR3: CASSILQGDTEAFF
DNA: TGTGCCAGCAGTATTCTACAGGGGGACACTGAAGCTTTCTTT
V: TRBV27
size: -
D: TRBD1
J: TRBJ1-1

CDR3: CASRLAGVASTDTQYF
DNA: TGTGCCAGCAGGCTAGCGGGGGTTGCTAGCACAGATACGCAGTATTTT
V: TRBV7-8
size: -
D: TRBD2
J: TRBJ2-3

CDR3: CASSYSNQRDTGELFF
DNA: TGTGCCAGCAGTTACTCGAACCAGCGGGACACCGGGGAGCTGTTTTTT
V: TRBV6-5
size: -
D: -
J: TRBJ2-2

CDR3: CASSLRTSGRHEQFF
DNA: TGTGCCAGTAGTTTAAGGACTAGCGGAAGGCATGAGCAGTTCTTC
V: TRBV19
size: -
D: TRBD2
J: TRBJ2-1

CDR3: CASSEALSGKNIQYF
DNA: TGTGCCAGCAGTGAAGCGCTTAGCGGCAAAAACATTCAGTACTTC
V: TRBV6-1
size: -
D: -
J: TRBJ2-4

CDR3: CASYPDRTNTEAFF
DNA: TGTGCCAGCTACCCCGACAGGACGAACACTGAAGCTTTCTTT
V: TRBV18
size: -
D: -
J: TRBJ1-1

CDR3: CASSLGRGPKETQYF
DNA: TGCGCCAGCAGCTTGGGAAGAGGCCCAAAAGAGACCCAGTACTTC
V: TRBV5-1
size: -
D: -
J: TRBJ2-5

CDR3: CASSDRQGGAYEQYF
DNA: TGTGCCAGCAGCGACCGTCAGGGGGGAGCCTACGAGCAGTACTTC
V: TRBV13
size: -
D: -
J: TRBJ2-7

CDR3: CASSLAGSRSMNTEAFF
DNA: TGCGCCAGCAGCTTGGCCGGGAGCAGAAGCATGAACACTGAAGCTTTCTTT
V: TRBV5-1
size: -
D: -
J: TRBJ1-1

CDR3: CASSLARDSGANVLTF
DNA: TGTGCCAGCAGCTTAGCGAGGGACTCTGGGGCCAACGTCCTGACTTTC
V: TRBV7-9
size: -
D: -
J: TRBJ2-6

CDR3: CAGRSLDPYTEAFF
DNA: TGTGCCGGAAGGAGTTTGGATCCGTACACTGAAGCTTTCTTT
V: TRBV30
size: few
D: -
J: TRBJ1-1

CDR3: CASSVEMGGRETQYF
DNA: TGTGCCAGCAGCGTAGAGATGGGGGGGAGGGAGACCCAGTACTTC
V: TRBV9
size: -
D: TRBD2
J: TRBJ2-5